Sequencing of this TCR beta chain was carried out in a study of shared clonotypes between healthy human individuals. About the study: Three plates were used per donor for CD4 naive, three for CD4 memory, two for CD8 naive and one for CD8 memory.

This CDR3 is 15 amino acids long. Study-wide results and caveats: Among several donors, approximately 5% of naive CD4 clonotypes were found in common.

As defined, naive CD8 cells were CD45RO-negative and positively selected for CCR7, with terminally differentiated effector memory CD45RA+ cells excluded. Details on this clone: Its antigen is unknown.

Profiled with immunoSEQ multiplex PCR; TCRdb holds only in-frame clones, not every one. This repertoire shows fewer than 800,000 clones, just over 90% found once; its top ten account for more than 20%. This rearrangement joins TRBV21-1 to TRBJ1-4; TRBD1 is the table's D call, not checked against the DNA. TRBV21-1 counts as a pseudogene. The specimen was naive CD8+ T cells sorted from blood. The sequence came from a young man in good health. The DNA for the CDR3 is TGTGCCAGCAGCAAACAGACAGACCCTTCTGAAAAACTGTTTTTT. Its translation: CASSKQTDPSEKLFF.